These 22 T cell receptor beta chains came from one sample sequenced in a study of T cell therapy after organ transplantation (dated by TCRdb to between 2018 and 2021). No cognate antigen is known for these TCRs. The time point label of this sample denotes: before start of T cell therapy. Receptors were amplified or captured by the immunoSEQ multiplex PCR assay. The table comes from immuneACCESS by way of TCRdb, which keeps in-frame sequences with V and J called. Part of the clones is missing from these tables; in studies checked, under half for an unresolved V gene and the rest for unknown reasons. This sample has 45,000 to 50,000 clones in its table, and approximately 94% of those were observed once. 2.5% to 4% of the sample is held by the ten biggest clonotypes. The sequencing used CD8+ T cells from blood, collected before autologous CMV-specific T cell therapy. These receptors all come from a human patient who had received a solid organ transplant and had CMV disease.

This clone appeared a single time. This rearrangement joins TRBV6-5 to TRBJ2-3, with 7 positions matching TRBD1. Trimming took 0 bases from V and 2 from J; bases not matched to a gene: 5. The germline CDR1 and CDR2 sequences are MNHEY and SVGAGI. The CDR3 totals 16 residues. The DNA for the CDR3 is TGTGCCAGCAGTTACTCGGCAGGGGGATACACAGATACGCAGTATTTT. Amino acids: CASSYSAGGYTDTQYF.

This clone has just a few counts. This chain connects TRBV7-2 to TRBJ1-3; 7 bases agree with TRBD1. Germline trimming cut 1 base from V and 4 bases from J; bases unmatched to any gene: 4. Germline V gives CDR1 SGHTA, CDR2 FQGNSA. This CDR3 spans 15 amino acids. The CDR3 region is CASSLGDRVGNTIYF. The CDR3 DNA follows: TGTGCCAGCAGCTTAGGAGACAGGGTCGGAAACACCATATATTTT.

This clone was seen only once. The V call is TRBV2, the J call TRBJ2-2, with D uncertain. Trimming stripped 4 bases from V and 4 bases from J, with 10 bases between. Germline V gene sequence: CDR1 SNHLY, CDR2 FYNNEI. There are 14 residues in the CDR3. CDR3 sequence: CASSVSVGTGELFF. CDR3 DNA sequence: TGTGCCAGCAGTGTTAGTGTTGGCACCGGGGAGCTGTTTTTT.

This clone was seen only once. This sequence joins TRBV5-1 and TRBJ2-1, with 10 bases identical to TRBD1. The V gene end was trimmed by 1 base and the J gene end by 10 bases; junction bases not matched to a gene: 11. In germline, CDR1 is SGHRS, CDR2 YFSETQ. The CDR3 spans 16 residues. The CDR3 sequence is CASSLTLTGGGFEQFF. The CDR3 bases are TGCGCCAGCAGCTTGACGTTGACAGGGGGCGGGTTCGAGCAGTTCTTC.

The chain is built from TRBV27 and TRBJ2-1, with D tentatively TRBD1 (5 bases). This CDR3 has 12 amino acids. V dropped 10 bases and J dropped 8 bases, with 15 bases sitting between them. CDR1 and CDR2 from the germline V gene are MNHEY and SMNVEV (reference sequence). The CDR3 bases are TGTGCCACCCTAGGGGTGGGGTATGAGCAGTTCTTC. It specifies CATLGVGYEQFF.

The gene calls are TRBV6-6 and TRBJ2-1; D may correspond to TRBD1 or TRBD2 (5 bases each). This CDR3 spans 16 amino acids. V was shortened by 6 bases and J by 4 bases, with 19 bases between the two germline ends. Germline CDR1 MNHNY, CDR2 SVGAGI (reference sequence). The CDR3 sequence is CASSSGVGALYNEQFF. The DNA for the CDR3 is TGTGCCAGCAGCTCTGGCGTCGGGGCCCTGTACAATGAGCAGTTCTTC.

This clone appeared once. This sequence joins TRBV4-1 and TRBJ1-5; the D is unclear. Trimming left V 4 bases short and J 0 bases short, with 10 bases between. Germline CDR1 MGHRA, CDR2 YSYEKL. The CDR3 spans 15 residues. The CDR3 region is CASSPGRGSNQPQHF. The CDR3 bases are TGCGCCAGCAGCCCTGGTCGTGGTAGCAATCAGCCCCAGCATTTT.

The chain combines TRBV30 with TRBJ2-3, with D unresolved. Germline V gene lookup returns CDR1 GTSNPN and CDR2 SVGIG (reference sequence). CDR3 size: 13 residues. V lost 4 bases and J 3 bases, leaving 11 bases between the germline ends. In nucleotides, the CDR3 is TGTGCCTGGACCTCAGTTGCGACAGATACGCAGTATTTT. Translated, it gives CAWTSVATDTQYF.

The V gene is TRBV30, the J gene TRBJ2-5; TRBD1 matches 10 bases. The CDR3 has 16 residues. The trim removed 3 bases at V and 0 bases at J, leaving 7 bases unmatched. Germline V gene data show CDR1 as GTSNPN and CDR2 as SVGIG (reference sequence). DNA of the CDR3: TGTGCCTGGAGCGCCCCGGGACAGGGGTACCAAGAGACCCAGTACTTC. It codes for CAWSAPGQGYQETQYF.

The rearrangement links TRBV4-2 to TRBJ2-2, with D possibly being TRBD1 (6 bases). Germline V gene lookup returns CDR1 LGHNA and CDR2 YNFKEQ. The CDR3 loop spans 18 amino acids. With 0 bases removed from V and 2 bases from J, the gap between germline ends came to 16 bases. CDR3 DNA sequence: TGTGCCAGCAGCCAAGATCCAATTGAGGGGGATAACACCGGGGAGCTGTTTTTT. This codes for CASSQDPIEGDNTGELFF.

V usage is TRBV10-2 and J usage is TRBJ2-1; the D gene is possibly TRBD2 (5 bases). The CDR3 runs to 15 residues. V was shortened by 1 base and J by 2 bases, with 9 bases between the two germline ends. Germline-derived CDR1 and CDR2 are WSHSY and SAAADI. The CDR3 is CASSEFGSTYNEQFF. The CDR3 region has the DNA TGCGCCAGCAGTGAGTTTGGGAGTACCTACAATGAGCAGTTCTTC.

This chain links TRBV5-1 with TRBJ1-2; 8 nucleotides agree with TRBD1. The germline V gene has CDR1 SGHRS and CDR2 YFSETQ. J gave up 7 bases and V 0 bases, and 17 bases lay outside the gene matches. The CDR3 is 18 residues long. The CDR3 reads CASSLASVDRERLFGYTF. As DNA, the CDR3 is TGCGCCAGCAGCTTGGCCTCCGTGGACAGGGAAAGATTGTTTGGCTACACCTTC.

This clone was detected once. This rearrangement joins TRBV7-6 to TRBJ2-1; tentatively, D is TRBD1 (5 bases). Germline V gene data show CDR1 as SGHVS and CDR2 as FNYEAQ. Trimming removed 5 bases from V and 14 bases from J, with 19 bases in between. This CDR3 region has 13 residues. This CDR3 reads CASSIQDSNKEFF. CDR3 in DNA: TGTGCCAGCAGCATACAAGACAGTAATAAAGAGTTCTTC.

The chain employs TRBV7-2 and TRBJ2-3, with D uncertain. V lost 6 bases, J lost 3 bases, and 19 bases lay in between. The CDR3 runs to 16 residues. Looked up from germline, CDR1 is SGHTA and CDR2 is FQGNSA. This CDR3 is CASRRRSGWGTDTQYF. The CDR3 DNA is TGTGCCAGCAGGAGGAGAAGTGGTTGGGGTACAGATACGCAGTATTTT.

The CDR3, as DNA: TGTGCCAGCAGCCAAGAGCAAGGACTCTTCTCCTACAATGAGCAGTTCTTC. Its translation is CASSQEQGLFSYNEQFF. The chain is built from TRBV4-2 and TRBJ2-1, with a tentative D call TRBD2 (5 bases). Trimming removed 0 bases from V and 0 bases from J, with 12 bases in between. Germline V gene lookup returns CDR1 LGHNA and CDR2 YNFKEQ. There are 17 residues in the CDR3.

The CDR3 DNA is TGTGCCAGCAGCTTAGGACTAGCGGGGGCCCTCTCCTACGAGCAGTACTTC. Translating it yields CASSLGLAGALSYEQYF. This chain connects TRBV9 to TRBJ2-7, with 13 bases matching TRBD2. The CDR3 loop spans 17 amino acids. CDR1 and CDR2 from the germline V gene are SGDLS and YYNGEE. V gave up 4 bases and J gave up 0 bases; unmatched junction bases: 7.

The V call is TRBV19, the J call TRBJ1-1, with no clear D. Germline-derived CDR1 and CDR2 are LNHDA and SQIVND (reference sequence). V lost 1 base and J lost 4, with 10 bases in between. This CDR3 is 14 amino acids long. CDR3 coding DNA: TGTGCCAGTAGTATAGGAAGTGGGGTCACTGAAGCTTTCTTT. It yields the protein CASSIGSGVTEAFF.

The chain couples TRBV6-5 to TRBJ2-1; the match to TRBD2 covers 8 bases. V shed 4 bases and J 7 bases; nucleotides not matched to a gene: 9. Germline V CDR1 and CDR2: MNHEY, SVGAGI. The CDR3 totals 15 residues. As DNA, the CDR3 is TGTGCCAGCAGTTTGACTAGCCGGGGGGGTAATGAGCAGTTCTTC. Translation: CASSLTSRGGNEQFF.

The gene calls are TRBV27 and TRBJ2-3; 10 nucleotides line up with TRBD2. The CDR3 contains 16 residues. CDR1 and CDR2 (germline): MNHEY, SMNVEV (reference sequence). V shed 2 bases and J 6 bases; nucleotides not matched to a gene: 8. The CDR3 DNA is TGTGCCAGCAGTTTAGGGCCCGGGACTAGCGTTGATACGCAGTATTTT. Translation gives CASSLGPGTSVDTQYF.

The chain links TRBV7-9 to TRBJ2-7; D is unclear. Germline CDR1 reads SEHNR; CDR2 reads FQNEAQ (reference sequence). The V end was cut by 2 bases, the J end by 1 base, with 6 bases between. This CDR3 spans 13 amino acids. The DNA for the CDR3 is TGTGCCAGCAGCTTACTAACGTCCTACGAGCAGTACTTC. Amino acid sequence: CASSLLTSYEQYF.

The chain carries TRBV15 and TRBJ1-5; D gene ambiguous. The CDR3 runs to 15 residues. The germline CDR1 and CDR2 sequences are LNHNV and YYDKDF (reference sequence). V was shortened by 3 bases and J by 0 bases, with 9 bases between the two germline ends. This CDR3 is CATSRTGYSNQPQHF. CDR3 sequence (DNA): TGTGCCACCAGCAGGACGGGGTATAGCAATCAGCCCCAGCATTTT.

The chain combines TRBV27 with TRBJ2-2, with D perhaps matching TRBD2 (6 bases). This CDR3 comprises 13 residues. Trimming cost V 3 bases and J 4 bases, with 6 bases left between them. Germline CDR1 MNHEY, CDR2 SMNVEV (reference sequence). CDR3 coding DNA: TGTGCCAGCAGTTTCGGGGGCACCGGGGAGCTGTTTTTT. Translation gives CASSFGGTGELFF.